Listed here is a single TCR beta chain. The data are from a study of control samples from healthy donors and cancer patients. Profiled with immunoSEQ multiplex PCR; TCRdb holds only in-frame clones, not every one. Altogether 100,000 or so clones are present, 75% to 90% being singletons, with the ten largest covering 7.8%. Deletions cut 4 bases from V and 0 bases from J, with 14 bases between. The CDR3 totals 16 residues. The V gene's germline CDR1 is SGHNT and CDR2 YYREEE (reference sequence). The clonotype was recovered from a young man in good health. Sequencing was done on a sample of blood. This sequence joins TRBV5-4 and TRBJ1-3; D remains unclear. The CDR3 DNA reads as TGTGCCAGCAGCCCGTCACAGCTCCACTCTGGAAACACCATATATTTT. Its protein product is CASSPSQLHSGNTIYF.